The T cell receptor (beta chain) under discussion was sequenced for a study of monozygotic twins with inflammatory bowel disease. As regards this clonotype: Its antigen is currently unknown.

Whole-study findings and limits: Sharing of clonotypes with others was lower in IBD patients than in healthy twins, and this was especially so with disease activity.

The germline gives CDR1 LGHNA, CDR2 YNFKEQ. The CDR3 has 14 residues. The template was total RNA from whole blood, with no T cell sorting. From the 5' RACE reads, TCRdb lists one entry per CDR3 protein and no DNA. The table for this sample gives approximately 400,000 distinct CDR3 sequences. The specimen sequenced was blood. The origin of this receptor is a human donor with ulcerative colitis or Crohn's disease, or a healthy co-twin of an affected twin (not recorded which). The chain employs TRBV4-2 and TRBJ2-7. CDR3 protein: CASSYERHSYEQYF.